Listed below are T cell receptor beta chains from one sample, sequenced in a study of T cell responses to AZD1222 COVID-19 vaccine. The assay was immunoSEQ multiplex PCR, and TCRdb's table has in-frame clones only and misses some. The table has about 96,000 clones, 90% to 95% seen once. The material sequenced was peripheral blood, taken on day 0 of MenACWY control vaccination. The receptor set was obtained from an adult in good health. Each CDR3 is given with its conserved first and last residue. D genes are given only for firm matches. Part of the rows lack a size; the others show once, few, many or a class for expanded clones.

v_gene	j_gene	abundance	d_gene	CDR3aa	CDR3nt
TRBV15	TRBJ2-2	.	TRBD2	CATSTGLAGVRTGELFF	TGTGCCACCAGCACCGGACTAGCGGGAGTGCGCACCGGGGAGCTGTTTTTT
TRBV6-5	TRBJ1-1	.	.	CASRRTAQNTEAFF	TGTGCCAGCAGGCGTACAGCTCAGAACACTGAAGCTTTCTTT
TRBV2	TRBJ1-1	.	.	CASSDGTLEAFF	TGTGCCAGCAGTGACGGTACACTTGAAGCTTTCTTT
TRBV5-1	TRBJ2-1	.	.	CASSLERIVNEQFF	TGCGCCAGCAGCTTGGAGAGGATTGTCAATGAGCAGTTCTTC
TRBV24-1	TRBJ1-2	.	.	CATSDPGAEGNYGYTF	TGTGCCACCAGTGACCCGGGTGCAGAGGGAAACTATGGCTACACCTTC
TRBV3-1/TRBV3-2	TRBJ1-5	once	.	CASSLTDRRNQPQHF	TGTGCCAGCAGCCTAACAGACAGACGCAATCAGCCCCAGCATTTT
TRBV19	TRBJ2-2	.	TRBD2	CASSAGLAGGPGELFF	TGTGCCAGTAGTGCAGGACTAGCGGGAGGTCCCGGGGAGCTGTTTTTT
TRBV28	TRBJ1-5	.	.	CASSLGGTQPQHF	TGTGCCAGCAGCTTGGGGGGGACTCAGCCCCAGCATTTT
TRBV18	TRBJ1-2	.	.	CASSPGTDYGYTF	TGTGCCAGCTCACCCGGGACGGATTATGGCTACACCTTC
TRBV15	TRBJ1-3	.	.	CATSRDRSGNTIYF	TGTGCCACCAGCAGAGATAGGTCCGGAAACACCATATATTTT
TRBV2	TRBJ1-4	.	.	CASSEVDPGGYEKLFF	TGTGCCAGCAGTGAAGTGGACCCCGGGGGCTATGAAAAACTGTTTTTT
TRBV6-1	TRBJ1-1	.	.	CASRSGTPVTEAFF	TGTGCCAGCAGATCCGGGACCCCGGTCACTGAAGCTTTCTTT
TRBV4-2	TRBJ1-4	.	.	CASSDGRENNEKLFF	TGTGCCAGCAGCGACGGACGGGAGAATAATGAAAAACTGTTTTTT
TRBV2	TRBJ1-1	.	.	CASTRGEGFMTEAFF	TGTGCCAGCACCCGTGGGGAGGGTTTTATGACTGAAGCTTTCTTT
TRBV7-9	TRBJ2-2	.	.	CASSSTMGHTTATGELFF	TGTGCCAGCAGCTCCACTATGGGGCATACTACGGCCACCGGGGAGCTGTTTTTT
TRBV12-3/TRBV12-4	TRBJ2-3	.	TRBD2	CASNSGVADTQYF	TGTGCCAGCAATAGCGGGGTAGCAGATACGCAGTATTTT
TRBV2	TRBJ2-7	.	.	CASSGGLLYEQYF	TGTGCCAGCAGTGGGGGACTCCTCTACGAGCAGTACTTC
TRBV29-1	TRBJ1-5	.	.	CSVLTDSNQPQHF	TGCAGCGTCCTGACAGATAGCAATCAGCCCCAGCATTTT
TRBV27	TRBJ2-7	.	.	CASRNRIQGGYEQYF	TGTGCCAGCAGGAACAGGATTCAAGGGGGCTACGAGCAGTACTTC
TRBV19	TRBJ2-2	.	.	CASSILVRNKAHAPGELFF	TGTGCCAGTAGTATCCTAGTTCGGAATAAAGCACATGCGCCCGGGGAGCTGTTTTTT
TRBV6-5	TRBJ2-7	.	TRBD1	CASTPGQGYYEQYF	TGTGCCAGCACTCCGGGACAGGGGTACTACGAGCAGTACTTC
TRBV5-8	TRBJ2-3	.	TRBD2	CASSSAIGTGLGTQYF	TGTGCCAGCAGTTCCGCAATTGGTACGGGACTAGGAACGCAGTATTTT
TRBV10-3	TRBJ1-5	.	.	CAISDRAASAAQHF	TGTGCCATCAGTGACAGGGCAGCCAGCGCGGCCCAGCATTTT
TRBV5-1	TRBJ1-1	.	.	CASSLDAGINTEAFF	TGCGCCAGCAGCTTGGATGCAGGGATAAACACTGAAGCTTTCTTT
TRBV5-6	TRBJ2-7	once	TRBD2	CASSNGGGLYEQYF	TGTGCCAGCAGCAACGGGGGGGGACTCTACGAGCAGTACTTC
TRBV20-1	TRBJ1-1	once	.	CSARGGTEAFF	TGCAGTGCTAGGGGGGGGACTGAAGCTTTCTTT
TRBV7-9	TRBJ1-5	.	.	CASSPEGGYSNQPQHF	TGTGCCAGCAGCCCCGAGGGGGGATATAGCAATCAGCCCCAGCATTTT
TRBV6-1	TRBJ1-4	once	.	CASTPRQGNEKLFF	TGTGCCAGCACCCCACGGCAGGGAAATGAAAAACTGTTTTTT
TRBV11-2	TRBJ1-2	.	TRBD1	CASSLGQGLYGYTF	TGTGCCAGCAGCCTGGGACAGGGACTCTATGGCTACACCTTC